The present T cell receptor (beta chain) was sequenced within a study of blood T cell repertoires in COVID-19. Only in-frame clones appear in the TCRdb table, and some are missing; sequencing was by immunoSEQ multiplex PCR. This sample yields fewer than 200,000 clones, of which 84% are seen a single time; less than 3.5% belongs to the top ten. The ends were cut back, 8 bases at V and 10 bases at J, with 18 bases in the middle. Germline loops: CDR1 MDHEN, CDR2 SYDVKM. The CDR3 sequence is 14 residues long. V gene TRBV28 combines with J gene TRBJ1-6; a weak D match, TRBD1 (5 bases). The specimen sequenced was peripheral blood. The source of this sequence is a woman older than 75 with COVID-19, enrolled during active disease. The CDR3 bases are TGTGCCAGCTCCATAGGGGCAGGGTTCTCACCCCTCCACTTT. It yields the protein CASSIGAGFSPLHF.